This T cell receptor (beta chain) was profiled in a study of OX40 agonist ivuxolimab in advanced cancers. Regarding the complete study: The costimulatory receptor OX40 (CD134) was targeted by ivuxolimab, a fully human IgG2 agonistic monoclonal antibody. In the dose-escalation cohort, 82.7% of patients were male, and the mean age was around 60 years with a range of about 20 to 80. The point of sequencing TCRbeta in the periphery was to test whether ivuxolimab changed TCR sequence diversity and drove clonal T-cell expansion. The monotherapy dose-escalation portion (N ≈ 52 patients) of the phase I ivuxolimab trial is reported in the paper. Partial responses were achieved by three dose-escalation patients, of whom one had hepatocellular carcinoma and two had cutaneous melanoma. Prior anti-PD-1, anti-PD-L1 or anti-CTLA-4 therapy was permitted, and checkpoint inhibitors had been received by roughly 42% of dose-escalation patients. Intravenous ivuxolimab was administered to patients every 2 weeks at six dose levels: 0.01, 0.1, 0.3, 1.5, 3 and 10 mg/kg. Among the approximately 50 dose-escalation patients, approximately 20 had hepatocellular carcinoma, 15 or so melanoma, 9 renal cell carcinoma and 9 head and neck cancer. What the research found in general, with its limitations: At doses of 0.1 to 3.0 mg/kg, clonal expansion of both CD4+ and CD8+ T cells in blood was seen between baseline and week 6. In the 0.1-3.0 mg/kg groups, partial responders had among the lowest normalized peripheral clonal expansion, particularly in CD8+ T cells. Low levels of normalized T-cell clonal expansion were also seen in some nonresponding patients. The antigen specificity of the clonally expanded peripheral T cells was not determined. After ivuxolimab, expanded clones were on average more numerous among CD8+ T cells than among CD4+ T cells.

A note on this clone: This clone's antigen is unknown. No much larger clone is present one base from it, and per-base qualities are unavailable.

V is pruned by 0 bases and J by 3 bases, leaving 5 bases of the junction without a gene match. Including cysteine and phenylalanine, the CDR3 has 15 amino acids. The entry retains the CDR3 DNA only, 45 bases that are in frame from base 1. Reading the germline V gene gives CDR1 MGHRA and CDR2 YSYEKL. Patients with a history of autoimmune disease or receiving systemic immunosuppression were excluded from the trial. Peripheral blood for TCR sequencing was drawn from every dose cohort at baseline, at cycle 4 day 1 and at cycle 7 day 1. The samples were taken from a phase I, first-in-human, multicenter, open-label dose-escalation trial of ivuxolimab. The trial enrolled adults with locally advanced or metastatic head and neck squamous cell, hepatocellular, melanoma or renal cell carcinoma. Before TCR sequencing, CD4+ T cells and CD8+ T cells were sorted from peripheral blood as separate populations. For sequencing of the TCRbeta CDR3 region, genomic DNA was extracted from the sorted cells. The immunoSEQ Assay was used for sequencing of TCRbeta CDR3 regions. TCRdb obtained this table from immuneACCESS and retained in-frame rearrangements with V and J assigned. These tables miss some clones; where compared with another copy, unresolved V genes account for less than half of the shortfall, and the remainder is unexplained. Within this sample are 25,000 to 35,000 clones, with less than 90% of them counted one time only. Jointly, the top ten make up roughly 15% of the sample.

This receptor chain uses TRBV4-1 and TRBJ2-7; 7 bases in the middle match TRBD1. This receptor was taken from an adult with an advanced solid tumor such as melanoma, head and neck, liver or kidney cancer. The sequencing here drew on CD4+ or CD8+ T cells sorted from blood, taken in a trial of the OX40 agonist ivuxolimab. The encoded CDR3 is CASSQDPTGVYEQYF. The nucleotide sequence is given as TGCGCCAGCAGCCAAGATCCCACAGGGGTCTACGAGCAGTACTTC.